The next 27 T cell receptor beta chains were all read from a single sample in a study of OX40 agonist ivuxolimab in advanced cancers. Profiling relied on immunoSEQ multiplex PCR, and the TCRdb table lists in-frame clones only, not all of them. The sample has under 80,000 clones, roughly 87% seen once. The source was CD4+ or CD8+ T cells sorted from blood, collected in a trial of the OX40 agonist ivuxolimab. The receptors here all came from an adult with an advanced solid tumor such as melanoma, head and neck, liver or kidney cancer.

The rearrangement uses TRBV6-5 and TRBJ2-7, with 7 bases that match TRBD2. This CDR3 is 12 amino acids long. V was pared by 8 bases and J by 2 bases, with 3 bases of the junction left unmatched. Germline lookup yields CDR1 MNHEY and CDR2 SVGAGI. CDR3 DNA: TGTGCCAGCTCGGGGGGTGCCTACGAGCAGTACTTC. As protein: CASSGGAYEQYF.

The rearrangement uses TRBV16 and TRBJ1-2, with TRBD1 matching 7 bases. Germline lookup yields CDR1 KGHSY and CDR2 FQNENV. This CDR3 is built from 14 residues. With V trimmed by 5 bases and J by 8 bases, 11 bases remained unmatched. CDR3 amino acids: CASSSKGTAEGYTF. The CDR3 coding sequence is TGTGCCAGCAGCTCCAAAGGGACAGCTGAAGGCTACACCTTC.

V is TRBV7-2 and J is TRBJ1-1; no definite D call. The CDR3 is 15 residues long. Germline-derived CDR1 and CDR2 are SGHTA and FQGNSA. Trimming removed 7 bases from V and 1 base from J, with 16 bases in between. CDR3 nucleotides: TGTGCCAGCAACCGCCCTTCAGCTGGGAACACTGAAGCTTTCTTT. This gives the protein CASNRPSAGNTEAFF.

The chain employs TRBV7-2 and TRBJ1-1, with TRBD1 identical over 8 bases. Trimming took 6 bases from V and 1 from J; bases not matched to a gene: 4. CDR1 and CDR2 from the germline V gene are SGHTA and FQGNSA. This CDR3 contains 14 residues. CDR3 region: CASRDGTGNTEAFF. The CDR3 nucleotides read TGTGCCAGCAGGGACGGGACAGGGAACACTGAAGCTTTCTTT.

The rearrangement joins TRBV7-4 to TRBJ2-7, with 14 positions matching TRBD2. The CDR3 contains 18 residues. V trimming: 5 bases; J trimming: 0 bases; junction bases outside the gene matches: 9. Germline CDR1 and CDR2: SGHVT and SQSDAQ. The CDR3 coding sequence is TGTGCCAGCAGCCCCAGTGGGACTAGCGGGAGTGGCTCCTACGAGCAGTACTTC. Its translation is CASSPSGTSGSGSYEQYF.

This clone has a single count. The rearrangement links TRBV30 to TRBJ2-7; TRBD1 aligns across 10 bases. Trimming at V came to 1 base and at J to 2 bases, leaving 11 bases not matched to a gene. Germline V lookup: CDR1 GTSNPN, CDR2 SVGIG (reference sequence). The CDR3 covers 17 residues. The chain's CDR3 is CAWSGVTDRGPAYEQYF. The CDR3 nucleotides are TGTGCCTGGAGTGGGGTTACAGACAGGGGGCCCGCCTACGAGCAGTACTTC.

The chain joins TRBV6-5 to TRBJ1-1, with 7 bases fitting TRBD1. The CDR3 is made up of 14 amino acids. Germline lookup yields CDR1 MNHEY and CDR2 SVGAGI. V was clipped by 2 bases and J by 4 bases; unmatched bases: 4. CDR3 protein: CASSYQGGSTEAFF. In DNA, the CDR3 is TGTGCCAGCAGTTACCAGGGGGGGAGCACTGAAGCTTTCTTT.

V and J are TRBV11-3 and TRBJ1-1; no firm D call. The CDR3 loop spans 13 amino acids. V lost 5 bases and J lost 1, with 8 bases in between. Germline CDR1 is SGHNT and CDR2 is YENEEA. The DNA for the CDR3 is TGTGCCAGCAGCCTGCGGGAGAACACTGAAGCTTTCTTT. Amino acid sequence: CASSLRENTEAFF.

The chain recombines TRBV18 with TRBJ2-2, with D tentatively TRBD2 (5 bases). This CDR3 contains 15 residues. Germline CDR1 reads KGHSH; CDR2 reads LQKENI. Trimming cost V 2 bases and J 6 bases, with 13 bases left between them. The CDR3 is CASSPVSREAGELFF. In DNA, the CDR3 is TGTGCCAGCTCACCAGTCAGCCGGGAAGCCGGGGAGCTGTTTTTT.

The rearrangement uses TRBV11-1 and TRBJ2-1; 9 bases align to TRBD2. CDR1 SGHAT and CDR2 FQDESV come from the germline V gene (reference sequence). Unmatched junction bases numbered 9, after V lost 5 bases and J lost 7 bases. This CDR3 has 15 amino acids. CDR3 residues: CASSHGTSRGNEQFF. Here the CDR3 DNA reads TGTGCCAGCAGCCACGGGACTAGCCGGGGAAATGAGCAGTTCTTC.

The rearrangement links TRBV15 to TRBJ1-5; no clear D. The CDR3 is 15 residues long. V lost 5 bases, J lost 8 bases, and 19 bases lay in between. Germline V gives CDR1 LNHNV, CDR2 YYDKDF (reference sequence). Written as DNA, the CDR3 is TGTGCCACCAGCCCGCCGCGGGGTACGGTTAAGCCCCAGCATTTT. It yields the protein CATSPPRGTVKPQHF.

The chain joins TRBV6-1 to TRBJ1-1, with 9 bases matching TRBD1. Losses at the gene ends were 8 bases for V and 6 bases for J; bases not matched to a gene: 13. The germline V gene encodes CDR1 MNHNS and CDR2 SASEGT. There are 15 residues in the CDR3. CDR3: CASAPGQGVYSEAFF. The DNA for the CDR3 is TGTGCCAGCGCCCCGGGACAGGGAGTATATTCTGAAGCTTTCTTT.

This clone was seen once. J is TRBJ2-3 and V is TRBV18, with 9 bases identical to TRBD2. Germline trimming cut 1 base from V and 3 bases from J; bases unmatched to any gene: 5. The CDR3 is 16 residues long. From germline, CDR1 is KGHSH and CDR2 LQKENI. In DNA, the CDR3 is TGTGCCAGCTCACCACAGAAAGCGGGAGGAACAGATACGCAGTATTTT. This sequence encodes CASSPQKAGGTDTQYF.

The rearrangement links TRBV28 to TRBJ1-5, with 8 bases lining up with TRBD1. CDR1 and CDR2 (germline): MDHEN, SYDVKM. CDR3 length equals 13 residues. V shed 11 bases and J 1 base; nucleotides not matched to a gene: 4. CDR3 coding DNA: TGTGCCTCCCACAGGGGGAGCAATCAGCCCCAGCATTTT. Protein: CASHRGSNQPQHF.

CDR3 coding DNA: TGTGCCTGGAGTTCCGGGACACGAGGCTACACCTTC. Its translation is CAWSSGTRGYTF. V is TRBV30 and J is TRBJ1-2, with a possible D match to TRBD1 (6 bases). Trimming cost V 2 bases and J 8 bases, with 12 bases left between them. The germline CDR1 and CDR2 sequences are GTSNPN and SVGIG (reference sequence). The CDR3 totals 12 residues.

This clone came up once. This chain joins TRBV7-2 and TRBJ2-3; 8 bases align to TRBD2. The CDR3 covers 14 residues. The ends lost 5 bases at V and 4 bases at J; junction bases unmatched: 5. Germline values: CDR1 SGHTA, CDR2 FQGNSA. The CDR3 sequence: CASSRGLAADTQYF. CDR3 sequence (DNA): TGTGCCAGCAGCCGAGGACTAGCCGCAGATACGCAGTATTTT.

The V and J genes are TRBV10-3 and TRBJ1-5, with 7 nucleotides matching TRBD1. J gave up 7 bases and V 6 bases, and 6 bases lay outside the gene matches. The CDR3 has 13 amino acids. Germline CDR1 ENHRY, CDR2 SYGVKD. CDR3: CAIRDRAEQPQHF. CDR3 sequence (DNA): TGTGCCATCAGAGACAGGGCGGAACAGCCCCAGCATTTT.

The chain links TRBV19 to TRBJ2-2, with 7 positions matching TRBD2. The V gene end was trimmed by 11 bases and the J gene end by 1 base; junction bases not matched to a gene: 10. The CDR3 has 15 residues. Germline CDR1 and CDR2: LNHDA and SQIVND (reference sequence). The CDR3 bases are TGTGCCGTCAGTCCGGCGGGGGTGAACACCGGGGAGCTGTTTTTT. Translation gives CAVSPAGVNTGELFF.

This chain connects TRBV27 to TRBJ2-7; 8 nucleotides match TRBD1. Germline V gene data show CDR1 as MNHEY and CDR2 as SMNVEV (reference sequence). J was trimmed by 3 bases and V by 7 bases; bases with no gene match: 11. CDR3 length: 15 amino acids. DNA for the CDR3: TGTGCCAGCACCAAAGAGTCAGGGGGCGGCTACGAGCAGTACTTC. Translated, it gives CASTKESGGGYEQYF.

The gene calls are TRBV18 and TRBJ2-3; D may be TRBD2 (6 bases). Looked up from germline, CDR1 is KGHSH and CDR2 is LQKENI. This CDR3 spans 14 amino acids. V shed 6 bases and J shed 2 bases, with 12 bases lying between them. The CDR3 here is CASSRDSNTDTQYF. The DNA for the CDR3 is TGTGCCAGCTCCCGGGACTCGAACACAGATACGCAGTATTTT.

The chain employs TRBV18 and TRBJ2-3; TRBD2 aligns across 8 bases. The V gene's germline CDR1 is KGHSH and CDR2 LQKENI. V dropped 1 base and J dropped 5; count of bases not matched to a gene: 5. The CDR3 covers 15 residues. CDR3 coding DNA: TGTGCCAGCTCACCACTCGGGAGGGCCGGAGATACGCAGTATTTT. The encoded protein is CASSPLGRAGDTQYF. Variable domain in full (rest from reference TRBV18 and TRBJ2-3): NAGVMQNPRHLVRRRGQEARLRCSPMKGHSHVYWYRQLPEEGLKFMVYLQKENIIDESGMPKERFSAEFPKEGPSILRIQQVVRGDSAAYFCASSPLGRAGDTQYFGPGTRLTVL.

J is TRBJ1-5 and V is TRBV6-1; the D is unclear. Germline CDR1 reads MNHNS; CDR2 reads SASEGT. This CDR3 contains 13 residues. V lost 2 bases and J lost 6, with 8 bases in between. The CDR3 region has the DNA TGTGCCAGCAGTGAATCTAGTCTTCAGCCCCAGCATTTT. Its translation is CASSESSLQPQHF.

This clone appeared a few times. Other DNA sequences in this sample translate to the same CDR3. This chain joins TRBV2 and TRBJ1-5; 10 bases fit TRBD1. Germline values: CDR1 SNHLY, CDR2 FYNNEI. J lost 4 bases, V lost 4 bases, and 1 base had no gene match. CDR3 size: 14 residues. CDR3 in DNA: TGTGCCAGCAGTGGGACAGGGGGTAATCAGCCCCAGCATTTT. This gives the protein CASSGTGGNQPQHF.

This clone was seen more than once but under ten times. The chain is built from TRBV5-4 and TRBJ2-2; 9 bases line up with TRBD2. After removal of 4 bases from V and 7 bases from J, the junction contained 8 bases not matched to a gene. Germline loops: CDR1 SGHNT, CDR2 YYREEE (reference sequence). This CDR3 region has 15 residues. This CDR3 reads CASSGAGGSNGELFF. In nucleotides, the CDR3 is TGTGCCAGCAGCGGTGCGGGAGGGAGTAACGGGGAGCTGTTTTTT.

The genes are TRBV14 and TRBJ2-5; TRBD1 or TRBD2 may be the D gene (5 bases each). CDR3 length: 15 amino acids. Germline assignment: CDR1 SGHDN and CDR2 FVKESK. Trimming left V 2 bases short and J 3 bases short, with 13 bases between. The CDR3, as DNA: TGTGCCAGCAGCCAACGAGGGGTGGGGAAAGAGACCCAGTACTTC. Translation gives CASSQRGVGKETQYF. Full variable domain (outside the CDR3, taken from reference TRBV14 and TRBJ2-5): EAGVTQFPSHSVIEKGQTVTLRCDPISGHDNLYWYRRVMGKEIKFLLHFVKESKQDESGMPNNRFLAERTGGTYSTLKVQPAELEDSGVYFCASSQRGVGKETQYFGPGTRLLVL.

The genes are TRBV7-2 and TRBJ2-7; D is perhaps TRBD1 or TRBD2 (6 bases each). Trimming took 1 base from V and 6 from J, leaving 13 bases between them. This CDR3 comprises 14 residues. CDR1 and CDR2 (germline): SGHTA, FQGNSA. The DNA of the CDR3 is TGTGCCAGCAGCTTAGTCGGGGGCGTCCTCGAGCAGTACTTC. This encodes CASSLVGGVLEQYF.

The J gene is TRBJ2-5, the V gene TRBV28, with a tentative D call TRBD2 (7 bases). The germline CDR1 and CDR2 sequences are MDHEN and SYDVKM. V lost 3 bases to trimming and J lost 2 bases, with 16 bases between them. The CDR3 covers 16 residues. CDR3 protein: CASSFSGGAGQETQYF. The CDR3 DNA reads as TGTGCCAGCAGTTTTTCGGGGGGCGCGGGGCAAGAGACCCAGTACTTC. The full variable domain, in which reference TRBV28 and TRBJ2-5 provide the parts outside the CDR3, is DVKVTQSSRYLVKRTGEKVFLECVQDMDHENMFWYRQDPGLGLRLIYFSYDVKMKEKGDIPEGYSVSREKKERFSLILESASTNQTSMYLCASSFSGGAGQETQYFGPGTRLLVL.